This is a list of T cell receptor beta chains from one sample in a study of post-analysis software for immune sequencing data. TCRdb called the PCR reads again in MiXCR, with one record for every CDR3 protein. The data show roughly 620,000 distinct CDR3 sequences, around 47% seen once. Sequenced input: blood. All receptors derive from a girl aged 5-17 years with multiple sclerosis. The CDR3 runs from the conserved cysteine through the conserved F or W. Each record gives: V gene, clone size, J gene, D gene, CDR3 protein, CDR3 DNA. The D gene is left open where the match is weak. Rows may omit the clone size; those that give it use once, few, many or a size class.

V: TRBV20-1; size: NA; J: TRBJ1-2; D: NA; CDR3: CSARNPQGYTF; DNA: TGCAGTGCTAGAAACCCTCAAGGCTACACCTTC
V: TRBV6-5; size: NA; J: TRBJ2-3; D: NA; CDR3: CASSRDLATDTQYF; DNA: TGTGCCAGCAGTAGGGACCTGGCGACAGATACGCAGTATTTT
V: TRBV5-1; size: few; J: TRBJ1-1; D: NA; CDR3: CASSLQLNTEAFF; DNA: TGTGCCAGCAGCTTACAACTGAACACTGAAGCTTTCTTT
V: TRBV5-1; size: NA; J: TRBJ1-1; D: NA; CDR3: CASSLLRRRDTEAFF; DNA: TGCGCCAGCAGCCTCCTGCGGCGACGGGACACTGAAGCTTTCTTT
V: TRBV27; size: few; J: TRBJ1-4; D: NA; CDR3: CASSLTWGSNEKLFF; DNA: TGTGCCAGCAGTCTCACGTGGGGCAGTAATGAAAAACTGTTTTTT
V: TRBV12-3/TRBV12-4; size: NA; J: TRBJ1-2; D: NA; CDR3: CASSLTEQINSGYTF; DNA: TGTGCCAGCAGTTTAACAGAGCAAATTAATTCTGGCTACACCTTC
V: TRBV29-1; size: NA; J: TRBJ2-5; D: TRBD2; CDR3: CTGTSGTQDTQYF; DNA: TGCACCGGGACTAGCGGGACCCAAGATACCCAGTACTTC
V: TRBV15; size: NA; J: TRBJ1-4; D: NA; CDR3: CATKGLFSNEKLFF; DNA: TGTGCCACCAAGGGGCTCTTTTCTAATGAAAAACTGTTTTTT
V: TRBV10-3; size: NA; J: TRBJ1-6; D: NA; CDR3: CAISIQGGDSPLHF; DNA: TGTGCCATCAGTATACAGGGTGGTGATTCACCCCTCCACTTT
V: TRBV7-2; size: NA; J: TRBJ1-5; D: NA; CDR3: CASSLNPPSGLNNQPQHF; DNA: TGTGCCAGCAGCTTAAACCCCCCCTCTGGCCTTAACAATCAGCCCCAGCATTTT